These 16 T cell receptor beta chains were sequenced from one sample in a study of cytomegalovirus exposure and HLA in healthy donors. PCR employed 60 Vbeta and 13 Jbeta primers. The repertoire was sequenced with immunoSEQ multiplex PCR; TCRdb's copy has only in-frame clones and lacks some. In the table there are around 160,000 clones, roughly 80% of which are singletons. What was sequenced was PBMCs. Receptors were obtained from a man in his fifties in good health and CMV-seropositive.

The rearrangement links TRBV6-5 to TRBJ1-2; D is unclear. This CDR3 is 13 amino acids long. V lost 2 bases and J 8 bases, leaving 12 bases between the germline ends. In germline, CDR1 is MNHEY, CDR2 SVGAGI. CDR3 DNA sequence: TGTGCCAGCAGTTACGCAGGCTCTCGGGGCTACACCTTC. It is translated as CASSYAGSRGYTF.

V gene TRBV6-5 combines with J gene TRBJ1-3, with 7 bases matching TRBD1. The CDR3 has 15 amino acids. Germline V CDR1 and CDR2: MNHEY, SVGAGI. V trimming: 5 bases; J trimming: 0 bases; junction bases outside the gene matches: 4. Here the CDR3 DNA reads TGTGCCAGCAGTCCTCAGGGGGGCTCTGGAAACACCATATATTTT. Translation gives CASSPQGGSGNTIYF.

The chain joins TRBV28 to TRBJ2-6, with 8 bases fitting TRBD1. In germline, CDR1 is MDHEN, CDR2 SYDVKM. The CDR3 consists of 15 residues. V lost 6 bases to trimming and J lost 2 bases; unmatched junction nucleotides: 3. This CDR3 reads CASRPQGAGANVLTF. In nucleotides, the CDR3 is TGTGCCAGCAGACCACAGGGGGCTGGGGCCAACGTCCTGACTTTC.

V is TRBV5-1 and J is TRBJ2-3; 10 bases map to TRBD2. V shed 1 base, J shed 9 bases, and the junction held 5 bases outside the gene matches. Per the germline V gene, CDR1 is SGHRS and CDR2 is YFSETQ. CDR3 size: 14 residues. CDR3: CASSLTSGEDTQYF. DNA for the CDR3: TGCGCCAGCAGCTTGACTAGCGGGGAAGACACGCAGTATTTT.

The genes are TRBV10-2 and TRBJ2-5, with 10 bases fitting TRBD2. V was pared by 3 bases and J by 2 bases, with 9 bases of the junction left unmatched. Germline V gives CDR1 WSHSY, CDR2 SAAADI. The CDR3 covers 17 residues. DNA of the CDR3: TGCGCCAGCAGTGACGGGGTTAGCGGGGGGATACAAGAGACCCAGTACTTC. Translating gives CASSDGVSGGIQETQYF.

This chain links TRBV30 with TRBJ1-6; possible D gene TRBD1, 6 bases. Trimming cost V 2 bases and J 6 bases, with 8 bases left between them. CDR1 is GTSNPN and CDR2 is SVGIG in the germline V gene (reference sequence). The CDR3 spans 13 residues. In DNA form, the CDR3 reads TGTGCCTGGAGTCTGGACAGTAATTCACCCCTCCACTTT. It encodes CAWSLDSNSPLHF. The full variable domain, with the rest looked up from reference TRBV30 and TRBJ1-6, is SQTIHQWPATLVQPVGSPLSLECTVEGTSNPNLYWYRQAAGRGLQLLFYSVGIGQISSEVPQNLSASRPQDRQFILSSKKLLLSDSGFYLCAWSLDSNSPLHFGNGTRLTVT.

This chain joins TRBV29-1 and TRBJ2-4; the D is unclear. The V gene's germline CDR1 is SQVTM and CDR2 ANQGSEA. This CDR3 contains 15 residues. V gave up 4 bases and J gave up 0 bases, with 13 bases separating them. Here the CDR3 DNA reads TGCAGCGTTGTGGCAGATAACCTAGCCAAAAACATTCAGTACTTC. Encoded protein: CSVVADNLAKNIQYF.

The chain combines TRBV7-2 with TRBJ2-7; TRBD2 matches at 12 bases. V lost 4 bases to trimming and J lost 2 bases; unmatched junction nucleotides: 3. The V gene's germline CDR1 is SGHTA and CDR2 FQGNSA. This CDR3 is built from 15 residues. The CDR3 is CASSWGTSGPYEQYF. As DNA, the CDR3 is TGTGCCAGCAGCTGGGGGACTAGCGGGCCCTACGAGCAGTACTTC.

A few counts support this clone. The chain recombines TRBV9 with TRBJ2-2, with D hard to call. This CDR3 is built from 16 residues. The ends were cut back, 0 bases at V and 0 bases at J, with 9 bases in the middle. Germline CDR1 SGDLS, CDR2 YYNGEE. CDR3 in amino acids: CASSVGSDPNTGELFF. The CDR3 region has the DNA TGTGCCAGCAGCGTAGGGAGCGACCCGAACACCGGGGAGCTGTTTTTT.

The V and J genes are TRBV5-8 and TRBJ2-7; D not certain. The germline V gene encodes CDR1 SGHTS and CDR2 YDEGEE. This CDR3 contains 16 residues. Trimming took off 1 base at V and 0 bases at J, with 14 bases between the two ends. CDR3 in amino acids: CASSLNPRAYSYEQYF. CDR3 in DNA: TGTGCCAGCAGCTTGAATCCCCGCGCATACTCCTACGAGCAGTACTTC.

The V gene is TRBV4-1, the J gene TRBJ2-5, with 8 bases matching TRBD1. The DNA end is a closer match to TRBJ2-7, so the J assignment may be wrong. The CDR3 extends over 16 amino acids. Looked up from germline, CDR1 is MGHRA and CDR2 is YSYEKL. CDR3 coding DNA: TGCGCCAGCAAACCTAGACCCCAGGGGGCCCCCTACGAGCAGTACTTC. It codes for CASKPRPQGAPYEQYF.

The chain recombines TRBV6-5 with TRBJ2-5; the D gene is possibly TRBD2 (6 bases). The CDR3 has 15 residues. CDR1 is MNHEY, CDR2 SVGAGI, per germline. Trimming cost V 2 bases and J 5 bases, with 15 bases left between them. CDR3 sequence: CASSYSGGIGETQYF. CDR3 coding DNA: TGTGCCAGCAGTTACAGTGGGGGGATAGGGGAGACCCAGTACTTC.

The chain joins TRBV6-1 to TRBJ2-6; TRBD1 might be the D (6 bases). Germline assignment: CDR1 MNHNS and CDR2 SASEGT. V gave up 8 bases and J gave up 2 bases, with 13 bases separating them. The CDR3 covers 15 residues. CDR3 nucleotide sequence: TGTGCCAGCGGAGGACAGCTCGCTGGGGCCAACGTCCTGACTTTC. The encoded protein is CASGGQLAGANVLTF.

The chain links TRBV7-8 to TRBJ2-5, with 8 positions matching TRBD1. With V trimmed by 5 bases and J by 5 bases, 10 bases remained unmatched. Germline V gene data show CDR1 as SGHVS and CDR2 as FQNEAQ. The CDR3 consists of 15 residues. The CDR3 region has the DNA TGTGCCAGCAGCCTTAGACAGGGGCGGGTTGAGACCCAGTACTTC. Protein product: CASSLRQGRVETQYF.

This chain links TRBV5-4 with TRBJ2-3; 11 nucleotides line up with TRBD2. J lost 2 bases, V lost 7 bases, and 12 bases had no gene match. Germline V gene lookup returns CDR1 SGHNT and CDR2 YYREEE (reference sequence). CDR3 length equals 17 residues. As DNA, the CDR3 is TGTGCCAGCCCCGGCGGGCTAGCGGGGGGCACCACAGATACGCAGTATTTT. Its protein product is CASPGGLAGGTTDTQYF.

The chain has TRBV30 and TRBJ1-1; D possibly corresponds to TRBD1 (6 bases). Germline values: CDR1 GTSNPN, CDR2 SVGIG (reference sequence). CDR3 length: 14 residues. Trimming removed 5 bases at V and 0 bases at J, with 13 bases between. Here the CDR3 DNA reads TGTGCCTGGGTCCAGGGGTTTTTGAACACTGAAGCTTTCTTT. Encoded protein: CAWVQGFLNTEAFF.